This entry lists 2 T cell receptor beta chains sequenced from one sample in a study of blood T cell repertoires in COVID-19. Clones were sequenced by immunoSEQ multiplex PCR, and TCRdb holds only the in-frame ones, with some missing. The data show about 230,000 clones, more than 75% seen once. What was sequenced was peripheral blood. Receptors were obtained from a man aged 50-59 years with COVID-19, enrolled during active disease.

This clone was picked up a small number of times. This CDR3 reads CASAPARANTGELFF. The CDR3 bases are TGTGCTAGTGCCCCAGCGAGAGCTAACACCGGGGAGCTGTTTTTT. The J gene is TRBJ2-2, the V gene TRBV12-5; no definite D call. Germline loops: CDR1 LGHNT, CDR2 FRNRAP. This CDR3 has 15 amino acids. Between the trimmed V and J ends, which lost 7 bases and 2 bases, there was a span of 14 bases.

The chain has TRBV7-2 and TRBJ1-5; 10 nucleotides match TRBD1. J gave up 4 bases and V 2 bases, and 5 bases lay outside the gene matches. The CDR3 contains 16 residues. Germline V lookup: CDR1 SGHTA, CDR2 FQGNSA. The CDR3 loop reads CASSLTPGQGNQPQHF. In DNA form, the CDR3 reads TGTGCCAGCAGCTTAACCCCGGGACAGGGGAATCAGCCCCAGCATTTT.